The 21 T cell receptor beta chains reported below all come from one sample, sequenced in a study of blood T cells in healthy people across ages. A sample-barcoded 5' primer and a J-beta primer mix were used in a second PCR of roughly 6 to 11 cycles. MiXCR was run by TCRdb on the 5' RACE reads, yielding one entry per CDR3 protein. In the table there are over a million distinct CDR3 sequences, 42% of which are singletons. Sequencing input: blood. Every receptor here comes from a woman aged 18-30 years in good health.

The chain is built from TRBV9 and TRBJ1-5, with TRBD1 as a possible D gene (6 bases). V was pared by 4 bases and J by 5 bases, with 16 bases between. There are 15 residues in the CDR3. From germline, CDR1 is SGDLS and CDR2 YYNGEE. The CDR3 sequence is CASSLRGERDQPQHF. CDR3 DNA sequence: TGTGCCAGCAGCCTAAGGGGGGAGCGGGATCAGCCCCAGCATTTT.

This clonotype was recorded many times. This chain uses TRBV28 with TRBJ2-7; D remains unclear. TRBJ2-5 matches the DNA end more closely, so the J call is doubtful. This CDR3 is built from 16 residues. Per germline, CDR1 MDHEN and CDR2 SYDVKM. CDR3 loop: CASPTFRPHPGETQYF. In DNA, the CDR3 is TGTGCCAGCCCTACCTTCAGACCACACCCTGGGGAGACCCAGTACTTC.

The genes are TRBV5-1 and TRBJ2-1, with 7 nucleotides matching TRBD2. The J call may be wrong; the DNA end is better matched by TRBJ2-7. Germline V gene data show CDR1 as SGHRS and CDR2 as YFSETQ. The CDR3 length is 15 residues. CDR3 amino acids: CASSSSGGSYNEQYF. The DNA for the CDR3 is TGCGCCAGCAGCTCTAGCGGAGGCTCCTACAATGAGCAGTACTTC.

The rearrangement uses TRBV20-1 and TRBJ2-7, with TRBD2 identical over 10 bases. The junction had 12 bases not matched to a gene; V was cut back by 5 bases and J by 5 bases. The CDR3 extends over 15 amino acids. Germline CDR1 and CDR2: DFQATT and SNEGSKA (reference sequence). The CDR3 region has the DNA TGCAGTGCTGGCGGTGGGCTAGCGGGAGACGACGAGCAGTACTTC. Translated, it gives CSAGGGLAGDDEQYF.

This clonotype appeared a single time. CDR3: CASSLPDITYGYTF. The CDR3 bases are TGCGCCAGCAGCTTGCCGGACATAACTTATGGCTACACCTTC. The chain couples TRBV5-1 to TRBJ1-2; weak D call: TRBD1 (5 bases). CDR3 length: 14 amino acids. Trimming stripped 1 base from V and 5 bases from J, with 12 bases between. CDR1 is SGHRS, CDR2 YFSETQ, per germline.

This chain uses TRBV7-9 with TRBJ2-7; TRBD2 matches at 8 bases. The J call may be faulty, since TRBJ2-5 better matches the DNA end. CDR3 length: 17 amino acids. Germline V CDR1 and CDR2: SEHNR, FQNEAQ (reference sequence). The CDR3 region is CASSLAAGGAVRETQYF. The CDR3 nucleotides are TGTGCCAGCAGCTTAGCTGCGGGGGGCGCGGTCAGAGAGACCCAGTACTTC.

This clonotype was counted between two and nine times. This chain connects TRBV7-2 to TRBJ2-1; 12 nucleotides match TRBD2. V lost 5 bases, J lost 2 bases, and 16 bases stayed unmatched. CDR1 and CDR2 (germline): SGHTA, FQGNSA. The CDR3 contains 20 residues. The CDR3 region is CASSIRQPTSGGPAYNEQFF. CDR3 DNA: TGTGCCAGCAGCATCAGACAACCAACTAGCGGGGGGCCTGCCTACAATGAGCAGTTCTTC. The full variable domain, with the rest looked up from reference TRBV7-2 and TRBJ2-1, is GAGVSQSPSNKVTEKGKDVELRCDPISGHTALYWYRQSLGQGLEFLIYFQGNSAPDKSGLPSDRFSAERTGGSVSTLTIQRTQQEDSAVYLCASSIRQPTSGGPAYNEQFFGPGTRLTVL.

V gene TRBV18 combines with J gene TRBJ2-3, with 7 positions matching TRBD1. CDR1 and CDR2 (germline): KGHSH, LQKENI. J gave up 7 bases and V 8 bases, and 9 bases lay outside the gene matches. The CDR3 extends over 13 amino acids. The CDR3 spells CASNNYRGHTQYF. The CDR3 DNA reads TGTGCCAGCAACAATTACAGGGGACATACGCAGTATTTT.

As regards this clonotype: The conserved phenylalanine or tryptophan normally closing the CDR3 is absent here, so this likely arose from a read error. The chain couples TRBV9 to TRBJ1-2; 7 bases map to TRBD1. The trim removed 3 bases at V and 0 bases at J, leaving 11 bases unmatched. This CDR3 is 17 amino acids long. In germline, CDR1 is SGDLS, CDR2 YYNGEE. CDR3 in DNA: TGTGCCAGCAGCGAAACCGGGACAGACGCCCCTAACTATGGCTACACCTCC. Residues: CASSETGTDAPNYGYTS.

The rearrangement links TRBV20-1 to TRBJ2-7; D possibly corresponds to TRBD2 (6 bases). Trimming took 2 bases from V and 5 from J, leaving 13 bases between them. The CDR3 is 13 amino acids. CDR1 DFQATT and CDR2 SNEGSKA come from the germline V gene (reference sequence). For the CDR3, the DNA is TGCAGTGCTAGAAAGGTAGGGGAGGACGAGCAGTACTTC. Translating gives CSARKVGEDEQYF.

This clonotype was picked up many times. CDR3 bases: TGTGCCAGCAGCCAAGAAGGTTTAGCGACCTACAATGAGCAGTTCTTC. This encodes CASSQEGLATYNEQFF. The chain uses TRBV4-2 and TRBJ2-1, with D possibly TRBD2 on 5 matching bases. Germline CDR1 is LGHNA and CDR2 is YNFKEQ. The V and J ends lost 0 bases and 2 bases respectively, with 11 bases between them. The CDR3 is 16 residues long.

This chain links TRBV4-2 with TRBJ2-3, with no clear D. Germline V gene data show CDR1 as LGHNA and CDR2 as YNFKEQ. The CDR3 runs to 12 residues. V was trimmed by 0 bases and J by 8 bases, leaving 6 bases between them. CDR3 protein: CASSQDGPTQYF. CDR3 nucleotides: TGTGCCAGCAGCCAAGATGGGCCTACGCAGTATTTT.

This clonotype was counted only a few times. V gene TRBV6-5 combines with J gene TRBJ1-5; 10 bases align to TRBD1. Germline assignment: CDR1 MNHEY and CDR2 SVGAGI. The CDR3 length is 15 residues. The junction had 6 bases not matched to a gene; V was cut back by 6 bases and J by 4 bases. DNA for the CDR3: TGTGCCAGCAGCTCCGGGACAGGGGCGAATCAGCCCCAGCATTTT. Protein sequence: CASSSGTGANQPQHF.

A few counts support this clonotype. The chain links TRBV25-1 to TRBJ2-7; D could derive from TRBD1 or TRBD2 (5 bases each). Looked up from germline, CDR1 is MGHDK and CDR2 is SYGVNS. The CDR3 runs 14 residues. V lost 4 bases and J 0 bases, leaving 10 bases between the germline ends. The CDR3 nucleotides read TGTGCCAGCAGTGGGGACGGTGGCTCCTACGAGCAGTACTTC. This encodes CASSGDGGSYEQYF.

The chain combines TRBV20-1 with TRBJ1-1; D gene unclear. Germline lookup yields CDR1 DFQATT and CDR2 SNEGSKA (reference sequence). CDR3 size: 13 residues. V was clipped by 5 bases and J by 6 bases, with 16 bases between them. CDR3: CSAGSAPKAEAFF. The CDR3 DNA follows: TGCAGTGCTGGGTCGGCCCCCAAGGCTGAAGCTTTCTTT.

This clonotype was seen many times. The V call is TRBV6-1, the J call TRBJ1-2; D is undetermined. The V gene's germline CDR1 is MNHNS and CDR2 SASEGT. Trimming shortened V by 2 bases and J by 8 bases, and 12 bases separated the two germline ends. CDR3 length: 13 residues. The CDR3 is CASSENFSEGYTF. CDR3 bases: TGTGCCAGCAGTGAAAACTTTTCGGAGGGCTACACCTTC.

The chain recombines TRBV10-3 with TRBJ2-1, with D unresolved. The V gene lost 0 bases and the J gene lost 5 bases, with 11 bases spanning the gap. The CDR3 runs to 15 residues. CDR1 and CDR2 from the germline V gene are ENHRY and SYGVKD. The CDR3: CAISESATANNEQFF. The CDR3 bases are TGTGCCATCAGTGAGTCGGCGACGGCAAACAATGAGCAGTTCTTC.

This clonotype occurred a few times. The chain is built from TRBV6-5 and TRBJ2-3; 10 bases match TRBD2. The germline CDR1 and CDR2 sequences are MNHEY and SVGAGI. This CDR3 region has 16 residues. Trimming took 6 bases from V and 8 from J; bases not matched to a gene: 14. CDR3 bases: TGTGCCAGCAGCCTTACCCCGGGACTAGCGTTCGGTACGCAGTATTTT. Translating it yields CASSLTPGLAFGTQYF.

This chain uses TRBV11-2 with TRBJ2-1, with a tentative D call TRBD1 (5 bases). The CDR3 is made up of 15 amino acids. Per the germline V gene, CDR1 is SGHAT and CDR2 is FQNNGV. The V end lost 2 bases, the J end lost 6 bases, and 14 bases lay between the germline ends. The CDR3 DNA sequence: TGTGCCAGCAGCTTAACAAGGGGTCCCGGCAATGAGCAGTTCTTC. It specifies CASSLTRGPGNEQFF.

The chain uses TRBV7-8 and TRBJ2-3; D gene ambiguous. Germline-derived CDR1 and CDR2 are SGHVS and FQNEAQ. CDR3 length: 16 amino acids. The V end was cut by 5 bases, the J end by 2 bases, with 17 bases between. The CDR3 region is CASSPRVRSLTDTQYF. The CDR3 DNA reads as TGTGCCAGCAGCCCTCGCGTGCGGAGCCTCACAGATACGCAGTATTTT.

The chain links TRBV11-2 to TRBJ1-2; possible D gene TRBD1, 6 bases. Germline V gene sequence: CDR1 SGHAT, CDR2 FQNNGV. V was clipped by 0 bases and J by 2 bases, with 10 bases between them. This CDR3 spans 15 amino acids. The CDR3 spells CASSLERGSNYGYTF. The DNA of the CDR3 is TGTGCCAGCAGCTTAGAGAGGGGGTCCAACTATGGCTACACCTTC.